This T cell receptor beta chain was retrieved from a study of monozygotic twins with inflammatory bowel disease (dated by TCRdb to the late 2010s). Describing the broader study: The full study comprised some 30 monozygotic twin pairs: nine German pairs (four IBD-concordant, five IBD-discordant) and 19 IBD-discordant Danish pairs. Within discordant pairs, disease-associated traits were sought mainly by comparing IBD patients with their genetically identical healthy co-twins. Each individual had, on average, about 151 000 unique TCRalpha sequences and 181 000 unique TCRbeta sequences available for analysis.

An approximately 2.5 ml peripheral blood sample was drawn into PAXgene tubes per donor and stored at -80°C. Without T cell sorting, total RNA was isolated from whole blood using the PAXgene blood miRNA kit on an automated QIAcube. Deep TCRalpha and TCRbeta repertoire profiling with unique molecular barcoding was performed on peripheral blood of monozygotic twin pairs concordant or discordant for inflammatory bowel disease. Smoking habits were recorded for all twin pairs, and individuals were classified as current, former or never smokers. From the cysteine through the phenylalanine, the CDR3 covers 14 amino acids. No DNA accompanies this entry. CDR1 and CDR2 are drawn from the germline V gene: SGHTA, FQGTGA. Concerning this clonotype itself: Its specific antigen is unknown.

Libraries were constructed by 5' RACE. Each TCR library was prepared from about 3,300 ng of total RNA. For each sample, cDNA synthesis with SMARTScribe reverse transcriptase was split into eight separate reactions. During cDNA synthesis, unique molecular identifiers containing a 6-nucleotide sample barcode were introduced by template switching. Amplification of TCRalpha and TCRbeta cDNA involved two nested PCRs of approximately 17 and 9 cycles, and each PCR was followed by bead purification. Before amplification, cDNA was treated with uracil DNA-glycosylase and purified using the QIAquick PCR purification kit. The second PCR added Illumina TruSeq-compatible adapters along with sample-specific barcodes. TapeStation and Qubit were used to check library quality and concentration, and about 4.5 ng of each library was pooled. The pooled libraries were sequenced with 2 x 100 bp reads and custom sequencing primers on an Illumina HiSeq2500 single-index Rapid Run. As for the original processing: MiGEC version 1.2.6 was used for UMI-based consensus assembly, which corrected PCR and sequencing errors. MiXCR version 2.1.1 was used to carry out V(D)J alignment, clonotype assembly and CDR3 extraction. To normalise gene usage, clonotype sharing and MAIT/NKT TCR abundance, the top 1000, 10 000 and 20 000 clonotypes in each sample were analysed. Diversity was computed as the inverse Simpson index with the vegan R package after downsampling to 27 000 UMIs. Statistical testing used paired Mann-Whitney U tests on the discordant twin pairs and applied Benjamini-Hochberg correction for multiple testing. TCRdb reprocessed the reads and provides one entry for every CDR3 protein sequence; no DNA is given. The V and J calls were determined by TCRdb, not by the authors. The table held for this sample gives approximately 140,000 distinct CDR3 sequences. The ten largest clones represent approximately 2.5% of the sample.

What the authors observed across the whole study: Because patients received different immunosuppressive treatments, the repertoires may have picked up extra background noise and variability between individuals. Different T cell subtypes could not be distinguished in the analysis. The results gave no support for a single strong signal or clonotype linked to IBD. No difference in repertoire similarity was observed between concordant and discordant twins, possibly owing to limited statistical power. Measured by the inverse Simpson index, TCRbeta repertoire diversity was lower in IBD patients than in their healthy co-twins. IBD patients shared fewer clonotypes with other individuals than healthy twins did, most markedly in patients showing signs of disease activity.

Material: blood. The sequence links TRBV7-3 to TRBJ1-1; there is no DNA to check the TCRdb D call of TRBD1. The origin of this receptor is a human donor with ulcerative colitis or Crohn's disease, or a healthy co-twin of an affected twin (not recorded which). The CDR3 region reads CASSALGRDTEAFF.